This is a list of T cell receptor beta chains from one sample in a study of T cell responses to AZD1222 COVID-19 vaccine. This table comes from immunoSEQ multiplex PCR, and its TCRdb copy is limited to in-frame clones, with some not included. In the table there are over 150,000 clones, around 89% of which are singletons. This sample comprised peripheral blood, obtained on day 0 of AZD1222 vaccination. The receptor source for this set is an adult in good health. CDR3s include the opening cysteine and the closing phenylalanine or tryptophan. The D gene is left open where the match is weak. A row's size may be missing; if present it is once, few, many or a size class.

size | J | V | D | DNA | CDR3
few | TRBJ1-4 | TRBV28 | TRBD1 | TGTGCCAGCAGTTTCTACAGGGGGGAGGAAAAACTGTTTTTT | CASSFYRGEEKLFF
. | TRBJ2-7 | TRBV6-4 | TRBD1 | TGTGCCAGCAGCGAAGGACAGGGGAGCTCCTACGAGCAGTACTTC | CASSEGQGSSYEQYF
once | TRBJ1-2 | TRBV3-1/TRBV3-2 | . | TGTGCCAGCAGCCAAGCAGGCTATGGCTACACCTTC | CASSQAGYGYTF
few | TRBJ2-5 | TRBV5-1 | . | TGCGCCAGCAGCTTGGTGGGCCAAGAGACCCAGTACTTC | CASSLVGQETQYF
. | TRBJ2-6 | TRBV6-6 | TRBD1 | TGTGCCAGCAGCCGACGATCGGACAGGGGACTTGGGGCTGGGGCCAACGTCCTGACTTTC | CASSRRSDRGLGAGANVLTF
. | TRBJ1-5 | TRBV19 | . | TGTGCCAGTAGTACCCCTTACAGGAGGGCAGCTAGCAATCAGCCCCAGCATTTT | CASSTPYRRAASNQPQHF
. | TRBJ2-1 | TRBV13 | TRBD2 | TGTGCCAGCAGACCCGGGACTAGTCGCAATGAGCAGTTCTTC | CASRPGTSRNEQFF
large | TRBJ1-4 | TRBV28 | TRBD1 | TGTGCCAGCAGTAGGGGACAGTTTAATGAAAAACTGTTTTTT | CASSRGQFNEKLFF
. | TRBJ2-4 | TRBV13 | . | TGTGCCAGCAGCTTAGCCCCTGGACTAGCCAAAAACATTCAGTACTTC | CASSLAPGLAKNIQYF
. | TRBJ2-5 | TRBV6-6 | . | TGTGCCAGCGCGTCGTGGGGGGTAGAGACCCAGTACTTC | CASASWGVETQYF
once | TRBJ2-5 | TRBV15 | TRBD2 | TGTGCCACCAGCAGAGGAGGTGGGGGGGTCGGAGAGACCCAGTACTTC | CATSRGGGGVGETQYF
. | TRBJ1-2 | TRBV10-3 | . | TGTGCCATCAGTGCGATCACTGACGGGAGTTATGGCTACACCTTC | CAISAITDGSYGYTF
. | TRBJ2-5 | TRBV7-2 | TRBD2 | TGTGCCAGCAGCTGGACTAGCGGAAAAAGGGAGACCCAGTACTTC | CASSWTSGKRETQYF
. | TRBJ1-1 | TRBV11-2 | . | TGTGCCAGCAGCTTATTTCTGAACACTGAAGCTTTCTTT | CASSLFLNTEAFF
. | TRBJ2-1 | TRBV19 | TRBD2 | TGTGCCAGTAGGGACCCCGGGACTAGCGGATACAATGAGCAGTTCTTC | CASRDPGTSGYNEQFF
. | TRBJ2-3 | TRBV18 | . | TGTGCCAGCTCACCTTGGGCAGACACAGATACGCAGTATTTT | CASSPWADTDTQYF
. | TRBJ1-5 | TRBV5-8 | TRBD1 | TGTGCCAGCAGCACGACAGGGTATCAGCCCCAGCATTTT | CASSTTGYQPQHF
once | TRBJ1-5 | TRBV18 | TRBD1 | TGTGCCAGCTCACGGGCAGGGGGCGTCGGAAACAATCAGCCCCAGCATTTT | CASSRAGGVGNNQPQHF
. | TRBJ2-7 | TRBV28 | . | TGTGCCAGCAGCTCCCGCCCTGGCGAGCAGTACTTC | CASSSRPGEQYF
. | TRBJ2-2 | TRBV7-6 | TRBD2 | TGTGCCAGCAGCCCATCACTAGCGGGAGGGAAGAACACCGGGGAGCTGTTTTTT | CASSPSLAGGKNTGELFF
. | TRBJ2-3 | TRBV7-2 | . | TGTGCCAGCCAGGGGTATTTAAGCACAGATACGCAGTATTTT | CASQGYLSTDTQYF
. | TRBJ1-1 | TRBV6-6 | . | TGTGCCAGCAGTTACATGGCAGTACCTAACACTGAAGCTTTCTTT | CASSYMAVPNTEAFF
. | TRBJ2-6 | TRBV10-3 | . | TGTGCCATCAGCGCCGGGGCCGTCTCTGGGGCCAACGTCCTGACTTTC | CAISAGAVSGANVLTF
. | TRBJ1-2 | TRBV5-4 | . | TGTGCCAGCAGTTTAGAGGGGCTTGGCTATGGCTACACCTTC | CASSLEGLGYGYTF
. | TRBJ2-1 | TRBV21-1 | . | TGTGCCAGCAGCAAAGGACTCATGGACGGAGGCTCCTACAATGAGCAGTTCTTC | CASSKGLMDGGSYNEQFF
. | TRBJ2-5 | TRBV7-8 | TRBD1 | TGTGCCAGCAGCCCGGGACAGGGGCCCCGGGAGACCCAGTACTTC | CASSPGQGPRETQYF
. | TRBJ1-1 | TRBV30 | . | TGTGCCTGGAGTGTGTTAGTGGCGGCTGAAGCTTTCTTT | CAWSVLVAAEAFF